These T cell receptor beta chains were read from a single sample in a study of OX40 agonist ivuxolimab in advanced cancers. The method was immunoSEQ multiplex PCR; TCRdb's version includes in-frame clones alone and lacks a portion of them. The sample lists tens of thousands of clones, just under 95% seen once, with approximately 14% in the top ten. This sample comprised CD4+ or CD8+ T cells sorted from blood, obtained in a trial of the OX40 agonist ivuxolimab. These receptors all stem from an adult with an advanced solid tumor such as melanoma, head and neck, liver or kidney cancer. Both conserved end residues are part of each CDR3. Each record gives: J gene, V gene, D gene, clone size, CDR3 protein, CDR3 DNA. The D gene is left open where the match is weak. Rows may omit the clone size; those that give it use once, few, many or a size class.

TRBJ1-3	TRBV10-1	-	-	CASTKGGSGNTIYF	TGCGCCAGCACCAAGGGCGGCTCTGGAAACACCATATATTTT
TRBJ2-2	TRBV9	-	-	CASNIFRDSGELFF	TGTGCCAGCAACATCTTCAGGGACTCCGGGGAGCTGTTTTTT
TRBJ2-1	TRBV13	-	-	CASSLSTGHPYNEQFF	TGTGCCAGCAGCTTAAGCACCGGACACCCCTACAATGAGCAGTTCTTC
TRBJ2-2	TRBV5-8	-	-	CASSLRSGYGTGELFF	TGTGCCAGCAGCTTGAGGTCGGGGTATGGGACCGGGGAGCTGTTTTTT
TRBJ2-2	TRBV15	-	-	CATSSWGAGETGELFF	TGTGCCACCAGCAGTTGGGGGGCGGGAGAGACCGGGGAGCTGTTTTTT
TRBJ2-7	TRBV27	TRBD1	-	CASSPPDRAYEQYF	TGTGCCAGCAGTCCGCCTGACAGGGCCTACGAGCAGTACTTC
TRBJ2-7	TRBV27	-	-	CASSPLNSPQYF	TGTGCCAGCAGTCCCCTCAACAGCCCCCAGTACTTC
TRBJ2-7	TRBV5-1	-	-	CASSWDPNGEQYF	TGCGCCAGCAGCTGGGACCCCAACGGCGAGCAGTACTTC
TRBJ1-1	TRBV7-2	-	-	CASSFGPGMNTEAFF	TGTGCCAGCAGCTTTGGTCCCGGTATGAACACTGAAGCTTTCTTT
TRBJ2-3	TRBV25-1	-	-	CASSETAWQGGDTQYF	TGTGCCAGCAGTGAAACCGCCTGGCAGGGAGGCGATACGCAGTATTTT
TRBJ2-3	TRBV28	-	-	CASRSGADTQYF	TGTGCCAGCAGGTCAGGGGCAGATACGCAGTATTTT
TRBJ2-1	TRBV6-5	-	-	CASSYLVGYNEQFF	TGTGCCAGCAGTTACCTCGTGGGATACAATGAGCAGTTCTTC
TRBJ2-3	TRBV5-1	TRBD2	-	CASSQIAGPNPHTQYF	TGCGCCAGCAGCCAAATAGCGGGACCGAATCCCCATACGCAGTATTTT
TRBJ2-1	TRBV9	TRBD2	-	CASSVTSGINSYNEQFF	TGTGCCAGCAGCGTTACTAGCGGGATTAACTCCTACAATGAGCAGTTCTTC
TRBJ1-2	TRBV4-2	-	-	CASSQEAYGYTF	TGTGCCAGCAGCCAAGAGGCCTATGGCTACACCTTC
TRBJ1-2	TRBV7-9	-	-	CASSYGSDRGGGYTF	TGTGCCAGCAGCTACGGATCAGACAGAGGTGGAGGCTACACCTTC
TRBJ2-7	TRBV6-5	TRBD2	-	CASTTGTSGAEQYF	TGTGCCAGCACTACCGGGACTAGCGGTGCAGAGCAGTACTTC
TRBJ2-5	TRBV6-6	-	-	CASRPDGFQETQYF	TGTGCCAGCAGACCTGACGGCTTCCAAGAGACCCAGTACTTC
TRBJ2-1	TRBV19	-	-	CASSILSPVNEQFF	TGTGCCAGTAGTATTTTGTCCCCGGTTAACGAGCAGTTCTTC
TRBJ2-7	TRBV7-8	-	once	CASSPAPGITYEQYF	TGTGCCAGCAGCCCCGCGCCAGGGATCACCTACGAGCAGTACTTC
TRBJ2-1	TRBV5-1	TRBD2	-	CASSFSTYGLAGGRGDEQFF	TGCGCCAGCAGCTTTTCGACATACGGACTAGCGGGAGGCCGTGGGGATGAGCAGTTCTTC
TRBJ2-7	TRBV2	-	-	CASTRGGSLYEQYF	TGTGCCAGCACTCGAGGAGGCTCGCTGTACGAGCAGTACTTC
TRBJ2-7	TRBV4-3	TRBD1	-	CASSYDRGNLYF	TGCGCCAGCAGCTACGACAGGGGGAATTTGTACTTC
TRBJ2-6	TRBV19	-	-	CASSIGGTGSGANVLTF	TGTGCCAGTAGTATCGGCGGCACAGGGTCTGGGGCCAACGTCCTGACTTTC
TRBJ1-5	TRBV19	-	-	CASSAHDGGNQPQHF	TGTGCCAGTAGTGCCCACGACGGAGGCAATCAGCCCCAGCATTTT
TRBJ2-7	TRBV5-1	TRBD1	-	CASSLATGGEIVYEQYF	TGCGCCAGCAGCTTGGCGACAGGGGGCGAAATTGTCTACGAGCAGTACTTC
TRBJ2-2	TRBV19	-	-	CASQILPTGELFF	TGTGCCAGTCAAATTCTCCCCACCGGGGAGCTGTTTTTT
TRBJ1-5	TRBV2	-	-	CASSVKPQALQPQHF	TGTGCCAGCAGTGTGAAACCACAGGCGTTGCAGCCCCAGCATTTT
TRBJ1-1	TRBV7-9	TRBD1	-	CASSLGGWTGGVVNTEAFF	TGTGCCAGCAGCCTAGGAGGATGGACAGGGGGCGTCGTGAACACTGAAGCTTTCTTT
TRBJ2-3	TRBV30	-	-	CAWSGGTDTQYF	TGTGCCTGGAGTGGGGGCACAGATACGCAGTATTTT
TRBJ1-3	TRBV10-2	TRBD1	-	CARYAIIRDRGLSGNTIYF	TGCGCCAGATATGCTATAATCCGGGACAGGGGACTCTCTGGAAACACCATATATTTT
TRBJ2-7	TRBV27	TRBD2	-	CASSTGGEQYF	TGTGCCAGCAGTACGGGAGGGGAGCAGTACTTC
TRBJ2-7	TRBV19	-	-	CASSWRGSYEQYF	TGTGCCAGTAGTTGGAGAGGCTCCTACGAGCAGTACTTC
TRBJ2-7	TRBV28	TRBD2	-	CASTEGLAATYEQYF	TGTGCCAGCACCGAGGGGCTAGCGGCGACCTACGAGCAGTACTTC
TRBJ2-3	TRBV6-5	-	few	CASSYRGYSTDTQYF	TGTGCCAGCAGTTACAGGGGATATAGCACAGATACGCAGTATTTT
TRBJ2-7	TRBV11-2	TRBD1	-	CASSLGSSGGAEDEQYF	TGTGCCAGCAGCTTAGGGTCTTCAGGGGGCGCGGAGGACGAGCAGTACTTC
TRBJ2-1	TRBV10-3	-	-	CAISGLATYNEQFF	TGTGCCATCAGTGGTCTAGCGACCTACAATGAGCAGTTCTTC
TRBJ1-4	TRBV7-8	-	-	CASSLSREGWDEKLFF	TGTGCCAGCAGCCTTTCCCGAGAGGGGTGGGATGAAAAACTGTTTTTT
TRBJ2-1	TRBV18	-	-	CASSPSDFNNEQFF	TGCGCCAGCTCACCATCGGACTTCAACAATGAGCAGTTCTTC
TRBJ2-7	TRBV19	-	-	CASSAGTVYEQYF	TGTGCCAGTAGTGCCGGGACTGTCTACGAGCAGTACTTC
TRBJ1-2	TRBV7-3	-	-	CASSLVIESPPYGYTF	TGTGCCAGCAGCCTCGTTATCGAAAGCCCTCCCTATGGCTACACCTTC
TRBJ2-1	TRBV5-6	-	-	CASSLGGNEQFF	TGTGCCAGCAGCTTGGGTGGGAATGAGCAGTTCTTC
TRBJ2-7	TRBV4-1	-	-	CASSQVEGGEQYF	TGCGCCAGCAGCCAAGTAGAGGGCGGCGAGCAGTACTTC
TRBJ2-7	TRBV29-1	-	-	CSAQPEGNSYEQYF	TGCAGCGCCCAGCCTGAGGGAAACTCCTACGAGCAGTACTTC
TRBJ1-2	TRBV11-3	-	-	CASSLDTGQIAMGYTF	TGTGCCAGCAGCTTAGATACAGGACAGATTGCTATGGGCTACACCTTC
TRBJ2-7	TRBV2	TRBD1	-	CASSQGVNYEQYF	TGTGCCAGCAGTCAGGGGGTCAACTACGAGCAGTACTTC
TRBJ2-7	TRBV11-2	-	-	CASSLAIEYSYEQYF	TGTGCCAGCAGCTTAGCCATAGAATACTCCTACGAGCAGTACTTC
TRBJ2-7	TRBV10-3	-	-	CAIRGREGPTYEQYF	TGTGCCATCAGAGGACGGGAAGGGCCAACCTACGAGCAGTACTTC
TRBJ1-1	TRBV19	-	-	CASSNRDLVANTEAFF	TGTGCCAGTAGTAATCGGGACCTAGTAGCGAACACTGAAGCTTTCTTT
TRBJ2-5	TRBV19	-	once	CASSLGGGKTQYF	TGTGCCAGTAGTCTGGGGGGCGGGAAGACCCAGTACTTC